The 7 T cell receptor beta chains in this list originate from one sample, sequenced in a study of blood T cell repertoires in COVID-19. Here immunoSEQ multiplex PCR was the method, and the copy in TCRdb shows in-frame clones only, minus some. The table shows under 300,000 clones, with around 84% occurring only once. The sequenced material came from PBMCs or T cells enriched from blood (not recorded which). The origin of the receptors is a woman aged 45-65 years who had been exposed to COVID-19.

The chain carries TRBV5-6 and TRBJ2-6; 8 bases are a match to TRBD1. Germline V gene data show CDR1 as SGHDT and CDR2 as YYEEEE. V lost 0 bases to trimming and J lost 1 base; unmatched junction nucleotides: 0. The CDR3 has 16 residues. The CDR3 coding sequence is TGTGCCAGCAGCTTGGGGACAGGGTCTGGGGCCAACGTCCTGACTTTC. This encodes CASSLGTGSGANVLTF.

This clone came up once. CDR3 protein: CSASSPNQPQHF. For the CDR3, the DNA is TGCAGCGCGAGTAGTCCCAATCAGCCCCAGCATTTT. The chain employs TRBV29-1 and TRBJ1-5; D is unclear. The CDR3 loop spans 12 amino acids. Germline values: CDR1 SQVTM, CDR2 ANQGSEA. V gave up 7 bases and J gave up 3 bases, with 10 bases separating them.

This clone was seen a handful of times. The gene calls are TRBV4-2 and TRBJ2-1; TRBD2 agrees at 8 bases. The CDR3 is made up of 16 amino acids. In germline, CDR1 is LGHNA, CDR2 YNFKEQ. Trimming cost V 4 bases and J 6 bases; bases outside gene matches: 11. The DNA of the CDR3 is TGTGCCAGCAGCCTAACCGCGCTAGCGGGTCTCAATGAGCAGTTCTTC. Protein product: CASSLTALAGLNEQFF.

The gene calls are TRBV12-3 or TRBV12-4 and TRBJ1-5; D perhaps matches TRBD1 (5 bases). The germline V and J ends were trimmed by 6 bases and 5 bases, with 11 bases remaining between them. The CDR3 extends over 13 amino acids. The CDR3 DNA reads as TGTGCCAGCAGCTACGGGGGAGATCAGCCCCAGCATTTT. The encoded protein is CASSYGGDQPQHF.

V gene TRBV28 combines with J gene TRBJ1-5, with 10 bases that match TRBD1. There are 15 residues in the CDR3. Germline CDR1 MDHEN, CDR2 SYDVKM. J lost 7 bases, V lost 6 bases, and 9 bases had no gene match. CDR3 DNA sequence: TGTGCCAGCAGCATTCCCGACAGGGGGCGGCAGCCCCAGCATTTT. It codes for CASSIPDRGRQPQHF.

This chain joins TRBV7-9 and TRBJ2-1; TRBD2 might be the D (6 bases). V lost 11 bases to trimming and J lost 7 bases, with 18 bases between them. The CDR3 is 13 amino acids. CDR1 SEHNR and CDR2 FQNEAQ come from the germline V gene (reference sequence). The CDR3 sequence: CASSTGGTNEQFF. CDR3 DNA: TGTGCCTCAAGCACCGGGGGTACTAATGAGCAGTTCTTC.

The chain carries TRBV4-3 and TRBJ1-3; D not resolved. Per germline, CDR1 LGHNA and CDR2 YSLEER. V was pared by 1 base and J by 3 bases, with 16 bases between. The CDR3 loop spans 17 amino acids. The CDR3 DNA sequence: TGCGCCAGCAGCCAAGGAGTATCGGGGTCGGGTGGAAACACCATATATTTT. This codes for CASSQGVSGSGGNTIYF.